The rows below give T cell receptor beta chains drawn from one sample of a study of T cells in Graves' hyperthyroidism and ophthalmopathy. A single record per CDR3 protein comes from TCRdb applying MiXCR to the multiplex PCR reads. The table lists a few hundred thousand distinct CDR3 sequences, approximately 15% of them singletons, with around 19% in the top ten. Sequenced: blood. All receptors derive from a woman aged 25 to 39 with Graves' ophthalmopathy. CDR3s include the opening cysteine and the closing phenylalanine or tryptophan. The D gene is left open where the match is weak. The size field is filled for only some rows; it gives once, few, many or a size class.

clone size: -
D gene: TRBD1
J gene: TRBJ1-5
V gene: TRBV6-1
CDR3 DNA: TGTGCCAGCAGTGCCGGGACAGGACCTTATAGCAATCAGCCCCAGCATTTT
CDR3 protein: CASSAGTGPYSNQPQHF

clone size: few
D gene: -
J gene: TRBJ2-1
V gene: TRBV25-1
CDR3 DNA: TGTGCCAGCAGTGAGGGAATTACTGTCTCCTACAATGAGCAGTTCTTC
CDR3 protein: CASSEGITVSYNEQFF

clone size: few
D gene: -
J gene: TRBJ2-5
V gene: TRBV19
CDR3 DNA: TGTGCCAGTAGTATCCGAAGACAGAAGTACCAAGAGACCCAGTACTTC
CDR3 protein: CASSIRRQKYQETQYF

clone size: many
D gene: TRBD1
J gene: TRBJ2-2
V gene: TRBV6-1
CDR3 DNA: TGTGCCAGCAGTGAAAGGACAGGGGGTTGGGAGCTGTTTTTT
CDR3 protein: CASSERTGGWELFF

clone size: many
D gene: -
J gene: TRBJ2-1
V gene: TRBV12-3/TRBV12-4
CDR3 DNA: TGTGCCAGCAGTTTAGTTGCGGGGGCGCCTCATGAGCAGTTCTTC
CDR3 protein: CASSLVAGAPHEQFF

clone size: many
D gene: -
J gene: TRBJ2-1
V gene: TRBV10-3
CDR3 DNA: TGTGCCATCAGTGAGCCCCTTGACAGAGACAATGAGCAGTTCTTC
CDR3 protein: CAISEPLDRDNEQFF

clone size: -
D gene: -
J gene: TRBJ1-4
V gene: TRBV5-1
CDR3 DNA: TGCGCCAGCAGCTTATTACAGTCAACTAATGAAAAACTGTTTTTT
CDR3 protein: CASSLLQSTNEKLFF

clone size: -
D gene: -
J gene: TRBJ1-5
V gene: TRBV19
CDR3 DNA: TGTGCCAGTAGGGGCCCAGCCGATCAGCCCCAGCATTTT
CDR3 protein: CASRGPADQPQHF

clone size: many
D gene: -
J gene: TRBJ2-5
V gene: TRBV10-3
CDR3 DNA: TGTGCCATCAGTGAGGCGAAGACAGGGAGGGAGACCCAGTACTTC
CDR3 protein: CAISEAKTGRETQYF

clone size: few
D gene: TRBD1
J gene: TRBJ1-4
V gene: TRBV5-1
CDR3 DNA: TGCGCCAGCAGAGTAGGGGGCAGGGAGGATTTTGAAAAACTGTTTTTT
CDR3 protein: CASRVGGREDFEKLFF

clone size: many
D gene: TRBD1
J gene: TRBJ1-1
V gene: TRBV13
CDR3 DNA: TGTGCCAGCAGCAACACCCAGGGGGTTGGGACTGAAGCTTTCTTT
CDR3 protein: CASSNTQGVGTEAFF

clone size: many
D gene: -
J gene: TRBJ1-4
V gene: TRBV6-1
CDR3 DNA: TGTGCCAGCAGCCCCCGGAGGTGGCTTGCAACTAATGAAAAACTGTTTTTT
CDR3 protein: CASSPRRWLATNEKLFF

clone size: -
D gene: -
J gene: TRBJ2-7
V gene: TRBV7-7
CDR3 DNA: TGTGCTAGCAGCTTAGCGCACGGATCCTACGAGCAGTACTTC
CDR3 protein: CASSLAHGSYEQYF

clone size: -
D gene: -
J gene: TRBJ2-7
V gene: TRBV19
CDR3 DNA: TGTGCCACCACAGAGGATCCGGACAGTACCTACGAGCAGTACTTC
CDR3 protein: CATTEDPDSTYEQYF

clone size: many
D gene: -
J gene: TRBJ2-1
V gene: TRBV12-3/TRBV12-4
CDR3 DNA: TGTGCCAGCAGACCTGTGCGTCGAGGGGGTAACTCCTACAATGAGCAGTTCTTC
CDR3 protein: CASRPVRRGGNSYNEQFF

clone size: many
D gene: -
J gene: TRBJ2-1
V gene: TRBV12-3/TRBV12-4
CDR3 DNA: TGTGCCAGCAGTTTAAACCCCGGGACGGACGCCTCGGAGCAGTTCTTC
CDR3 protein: CASSLNPGTDASEQFF

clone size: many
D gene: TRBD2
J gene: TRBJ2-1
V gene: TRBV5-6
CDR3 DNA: TGTGCCAGCGGTTCCTTAGCGGGGGGACACAATGAGCAGTTCTTC
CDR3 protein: CASGSLAGGHNEQFF

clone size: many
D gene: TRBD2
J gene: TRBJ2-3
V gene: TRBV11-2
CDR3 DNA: TGTGCCAGCAGACCGGGACTAGCGGGCGCCAGCACAGATACGCAGTATTTT
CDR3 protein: CASRPGLAGASTDTQYF

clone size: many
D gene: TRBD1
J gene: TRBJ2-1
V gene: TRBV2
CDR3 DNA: TGTGCCAGCAGTCGGGACAGGGTGGGCAATGAGCAGTTCTTC
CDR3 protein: CASSRDRVGNEQFF

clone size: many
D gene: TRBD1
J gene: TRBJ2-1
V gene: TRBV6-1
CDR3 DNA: TGTGCCAGCAGTGCGTCCGGGACAGGGGAGTTCTTC
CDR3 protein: CASSASGTGEFF

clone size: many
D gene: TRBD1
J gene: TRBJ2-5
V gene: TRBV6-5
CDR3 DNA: TGTGCCAGCAGTTACTTGAACAGGGGAGAGACCCAGTACTTC
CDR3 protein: CASSYLNRGETQYF

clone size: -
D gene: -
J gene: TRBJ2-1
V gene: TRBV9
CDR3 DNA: TGTGCCAGCAGCCTTCGAGGGTGGGGGGGCGATGAGCAGTTCTTC
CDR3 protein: CASSLRGWGGDEQFF

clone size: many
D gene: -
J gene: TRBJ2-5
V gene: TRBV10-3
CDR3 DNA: TGTGCCATCAGTGAACCCTCCGTTGGTAGGGGAGAGACCCAGTACTTC
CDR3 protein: CAISEPSVGRGETQYF

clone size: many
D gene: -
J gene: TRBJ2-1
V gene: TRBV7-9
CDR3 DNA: TGTGCCAGCAGCTTACGGTCGAGCGGCGCCTACAATGAGCAGTTCTTC
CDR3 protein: CASSLRSSGAYNEQFF

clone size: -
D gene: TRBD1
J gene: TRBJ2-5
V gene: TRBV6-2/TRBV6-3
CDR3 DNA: TGTGCCAGCACCCAGGGGGCCGGGGAGACCCAGTACTTC
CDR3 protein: CASTQGAGETQYF

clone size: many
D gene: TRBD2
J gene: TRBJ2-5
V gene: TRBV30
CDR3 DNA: TGTGCCTGGAGTCCCCTAGCGGGGGGGCCAGAGACCCAGTACTTC
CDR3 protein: CAWSPLAGGPETQYF

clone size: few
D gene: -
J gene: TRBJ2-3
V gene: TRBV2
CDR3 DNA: TGTGCCAGCAGTGACGGTCTAGCTACAAAAGCAGATACGCAGTATTTT
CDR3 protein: CASSDGLATKADTQYF

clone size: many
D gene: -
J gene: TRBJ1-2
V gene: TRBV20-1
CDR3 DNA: TGCACCACAGGTCGCGGGTCCTATGGCTACACCTTC
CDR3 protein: CTTGRGSYGYTF

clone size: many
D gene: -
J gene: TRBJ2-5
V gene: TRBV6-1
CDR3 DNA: TGTGCCAGCAGTTACAGCGGTCGGGAGACCCAGTACTTC
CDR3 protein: CASSYSGRETQYF

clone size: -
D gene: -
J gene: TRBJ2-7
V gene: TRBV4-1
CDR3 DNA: TGCGCCAGCAGCCAAGATGAGGGGGTTTCGTACGAGCAGTACTTC
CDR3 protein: CASSQDEGVSYEQYF

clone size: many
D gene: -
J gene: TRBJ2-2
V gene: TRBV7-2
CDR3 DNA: TGTGCCAGCAGCTCAATACCGACTAGGACTATCACCGGGGAGCTGTTTTTT
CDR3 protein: CASSSIPTRTITGELFF

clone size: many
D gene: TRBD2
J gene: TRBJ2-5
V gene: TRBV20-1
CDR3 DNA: TGCAGTGCTAGAGATAGGCCGGGTAGCGGGGGGGCTCGGGAGACCCAGTACTTC
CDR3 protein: CSARDRPGSGGARETQYF

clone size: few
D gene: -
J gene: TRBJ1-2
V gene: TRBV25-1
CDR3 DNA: TGTGCCATCCAGATTACCTATGGCTACACCTTC
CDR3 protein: CAIQITYGYTF

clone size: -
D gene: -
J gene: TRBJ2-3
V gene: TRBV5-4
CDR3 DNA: TGTGCCAGCACCACACTAGGAGGGGGGAAGGATACGCAGTATTTT
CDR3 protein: CASTTLGGGKDTQYF